These T cell receptor beta chains were read from a single sample in a study of blood T cell repertoires in COVID-19. Using immunoSEQ multiplex PCR, the repertoire was profiled, and TCRdb retains in-frame clones only, with some absent. Among under 80,000 clones listed, roughly 90% were seen once. The sample consisted of peripheral blood. These receptors all come from a man older than 75 in a cohort sampled during active COVID-19. Each CDR3 is given with its conserved first and last residue. Fields, in order: CDR3 DNA, CDR3 protein, clone size, J gene, V gene, D gene. The D gene is left open where the match is weak. Clone size is shown for a subset of rows, as once, few, many or a class of expanded clone.

DNA: TGTGCCAGCAGCGCGGGACAGGGGGCAGGAAACATTCAGTACTTC; CDR3: CASSAGQGAGNIQYF; size: NA; J: TRBJ2-4; V: TRBV5-4; D: TRBD1
DNA: TGCGCCAGCAGCCACGCCCGAGTCGCTGAAGCTTTCTTT; CDR3: CASSHARVAEAFF; size: few; J: TRBJ1-1; V: TRBV4-1; D: NA
DNA: TGTGCCAGCAGTTCCCCGGGCAGGGGTCCCTACGAGCAGTACTTC; CDR3: CASSSPGRGPYEQYF; size: NA; J: TRBJ2-7; V: TRBV6-2/TRBV6-3; D: NA
DNA: TGTGCCAGCAGGCGGGGGGGCTCGGCAGATACGCAGTATTTT; CDR3: CASRRGGSADTQYF; size: once; J: TRBJ2-3; V: TRBV7-2; D: TRBD2
DNA: TGTGCCAGTAGTATGAGGGGGGGGGACGAGCAGTACTTC; CDR3: CASSMRGGDEQYF; size: NA; J: TRBJ2-7; V: TRBV19; D: NA
DNA: TGTGCCAGCAGCTTAGCACTGGGACAGTCTAATGAAAAACTGTTTTTT; CDR3: CASSLALGQSNEKLFF; size: NA; J: TRBJ1-4; V: TRBV7-7; D: TRBD1
DNA: TGTGCCAGCAGCCGGGATAGCGGGGGGGCCGGGAATGAGCAGTTCTTC; CDR3: CASSRDSGGAGNEQFF; size: NA; J: TRBJ2-1; V: TRBV5-4; D: TRBD2
DNA: TGTGCCAGCAGTGGGGACAGTCGACCCTATGGCTACACCTTC; CDR3: CASSGDSRPYGYTF; size: NA; J: TRBJ1-2; V: TRBV2; D: TRBD1
DNA: TGTGCCTGGATCGAACGCGGGACGGATCCAAATGGCTACACCTTC; CDR3: CAWIERGTDPNGYTF; size: NA; J: TRBJ1-2; V: TRBV30; D: NA
DNA: TGTGCCAGCAGCTTAGGAGTACGGGAAAACTATGGCTACACCTTC; CDR3: CASSLGVRENYGYTF; size: NA; J: TRBJ1-2; V: TRBV7-9; D: NA
DNA: TGTGCCAGCAGCTTGGAATGGGAAGCGGTGAACTATGGCTACACCTTC; CDR3: CASSLEWEAVNYGYTF; size: large; J: TRBJ1-2; V: TRBV5-6; D: NA
DNA: TGTGCCAGCAGCCCGACAGGGGAGGGCGTAGCTTTCTTT; CDR3: CASSPTGEGVAFF; size: NA; J: TRBJ1-1; V: TRBV3-1/TRBV3-2; D: TRBD1
DNA: TGTGCCAGCAGCGACAGGGGGACCCAGAATGAGCAGTTCTTC; CDR3: CASSDRGTQNEQFF; size: NA; J: TRBJ2-1; V: TRBV25-1; D: TRBD1
DNA: TGTGCCAGCAGCTTAAGTTCGGCGGGGGCCTACAATGAGCAGTTCTTC; CDR3: CASSLSSAGAYNEQFF; size: NA; J: TRBJ2-1; V: TRBV7-2; D: TRBD2
DNA: TGTGCCAGCTCACCTTCTAGCGGGGAGGCCCAGGGGCAGTTCTTC; CDR3: CASSPSSGEAQGQFF; size: once; J: TRBJ2-1; V: TRBV18; D: TRBD2
DNA: TGTGCCAGTAGTTTGGACGGACTTAGCACAGATACGCAGTATTTT; CDR3: CASSLDGLSTDTQYF; size: NA; J: TRBJ2-3; V: TRBV19; D: NA
DNA: TGTGCCAGCATTTTCCAGGGCACTGAAGCTTTCTTT; CDR3: CASIFQGTEAFF; size: once; J: TRBJ1-1; V: TRBV28; D: NA
DNA: TGCAGCGTTGGGATCCAGGGGGATACTGAAGCTTTCTTT; CDR3: CSVGIQGDTEAFF; size: once; J: TRBJ1-1; V: TRBV29-1; D: TRBD1
DNA: TGTGCCAGCAGTGCAACAGGGGGCACAGATACGCAGTATTTT; CDR3: CASSATGGTDTQYF; size: NA; J: TRBJ2-3; V: TRBV25-1; D: TRBD1
DNA: TGTGCTAGTGGTTTGTTCAGGGACTATAACATCAATGAGCAGTTCTTC; CDR3: CASGLFRDYNINEQFF; size: NA; J: TRBJ2-1; V: TRBV12-5; D: TRBD2
DNA: TGTGCCAGCAGTCCCCCGGAGAACTATGGCTACACCTTC; CDR3: CASSPPENYGYTF; size: NA; J: TRBJ1-2; V: TRBV6-6; D: NA
DNA: TGTGCCAGCCGAGCGGGGGGTCACAATGAGCAGTTCTTC; CDR3: CASRAGGHNEQFF; size: NA; J: TRBJ2-1; V: TRBV6-4; D: TRBD2
DNA: TGTGCCAGCTCACCGGACAGGGAAGAGACCCAGTACTTC; CDR3: CASSPDREETQYF; size: once; J: TRBJ2-5; V: TRBV18; D: TRBD1
DNA: TGTGCCAGCAGCTTAGATCTTTCGCGGGGGGGCGGCTTTCTCTTC; CDR3: CASSLDLSRGGGFLF; size: NA; J: TRBJ2-1; V: TRBV11-2; D: TRBD2
DNA: TGTGCCAGCAGCCAACGGACCCCCAGCGGTGAAGCTTTCTTT; CDR3: CASSQRTPSGEAFF; size: NA; J: TRBJ1-1; V: TRBV3-1/TRBV3-2; D: NA
DNA: TGCAGCGTCAGATCCGGGGAGCAGTACTTC; CDR3: CSVRSGEQYF; size: NA; J: TRBJ2-7; V: TRBV29-1; D: NA
DNA: TGCGCCAGCAGCCAAGGCCAGAACAACTATGGCTACACCTTC; CDR3: CASSQGQNNYGYTF; size: NA; J: TRBJ1-2; V: TRBV4-1; D: NA
DNA: TGTGCCAGCAAGAAAAGGAGGTACCAAGAGACCCAGTACTTC; CDR3: CASKKRRYQETQYF; size: NA; J: TRBJ2-5; V: TRBV6-5; D: NA
DNA: TGTGCCAGCAGGGGGGACAAACAGAGGAGCACTGAAGCTTTCTTT; CDR3: CASRGDKQRSTEAFF; size: NA; J: TRBJ1-1; V: TRBV25-1; D: NA
DNA: TGTGCCAGCAGCCACCGACTAGCTAAGGTTGATACGCAGTATTTT; CDR3: CASSHRLAKVDTQYF; size: NA; J: TRBJ2-3; V: TRBV3-1/TRBV3-2; D: TRBD2
DNA: TGTGCCAGCAGTGAAGGGGACAGTTCCTATGAAAAACTGTTTTTT; CDR3: CASSEGDSSYEKLFF; size: NA; J: TRBJ1-4; V: TRBV6-1; D: TRBD1
DNA: TGCGCCAGCAGCCAAGATACAGAGCGGGGGGGGACAGATACGCAGTATTTT; CDR3: CASSQDTERGGTDTQYF; size: NA; J: TRBJ2-3; V: TRBV4-1; D: TRBD2
DNA: TGTGCCAGCAGCTTAGGGGCCATTTCAGCCCCTGCAACTAATGAAAAACTGTTTTTT; CDR3: CASSLGAISAPATNEKLFF; size: NA; J: TRBJ1-4; V: TRBV7-9; D: NA